The T cell receptor beta chain under discussion was sequenced for a study of Ad26.COV2.S vaccination and SARS-CoV-2 variants (dated by TCRdb to 2020 to 2022). At the level of the whole study: Vaccine-arm donors were drawn from COV1001, a multicentre, randomized, double-blind, placebo-controlled phase I-IIa trial of Ad26.COV2.S in healthy adults. Ad26.COV2.S was given intramuscularly at 5x10^10 or 1x10^11 viral particles, as a single shot or as two shots 56 days apart. TCRbeta repertoire sequencing served as the tool for gauging how specific and how broad the SARS-CoV-2-reactive T cell receptors were following Ad26.COV2.S vaccination. A total of around 32 samples were included in the TCR-sequenced set, comprising roughly 19 Ad26.COV2.S vaccine recipients, 5 placebo recipients and 8 SARS-CoV-2 convalescent individuals. Trial participants were randomized into five groups of five: low-dose or high-dose Ad26.COV2.S given once or twice, or placebo on both occasions. Investigators did not know the trial group allocation while performing experiments and assessing outcomes.

Taken with the paper, the label for treatment or condition translates to: 19 received Ad26.COV2.S at low or high dose, single or two shots; about five received placebo; per-sample allocation not given. Repertoires of vaccine and placebo recipients were sequenced from samples taken on day 63 after the first injection. In Cohort 1b, about 27 adults aged 18-55 years were enrolled at a single site in Boston, USA, between 29 July and 7 August 2020. Ad26.COV2.S consisted of a replication-incompetent adenovirus type 26 vector by which a prefusion-stabilized SARS-CoV-2 spike protein from the original Wuhan strain was expressed. As to this clone: What antigen it recognizes has not been identified. No clone much larger than this one lies a single base away; base qualities are absent.

The immunoSEQ Assay was used to sequence TCRbeta CDR3 regions. After extraction, genomic DNA underwent amplification by bias-controlled multiplex PCR, followed by high-throughput sequencing. On the authors' methods: To quantify the absolute abundance of every unique TCRbeta CDR3 region, sequences were collapsed and filtered. Usable DNA was measured by amplifying reference genes present in all nucleated cells, and TCRbeta template counts were normalized to that usable DNA to estimate T cell fraction. Repertoire TCRs were annotated as SARS-CoV-2-specific by exact matching of V gene, CDR3 amino acid sequence and J gene to a known reactive TCR set. The reference SARS-CoV-2 TCR set was derived from MIRA and filtered for enrichment in COVID-19-positive ImmuneCODE repertoires, a step that removed public or cross-reactive TCRs. Using the MIRA antigens, annotated TCRs were further analysed by specific ORF or by position within an ORF. Breadth was defined as the number of annotated unique rearrangements divided by the total number of unique productive rearrangements, and depth was defined as the summed frequency of the annotated unique rearrangements. Group comparisons of TCR breadth used two-sided Wilcoxon rank-sum tests. Drawn from immuneACCESS, this table holds only the in-frame rearrangements with V and J called that TCRdb kept. Clones are partly lost; checked studies trace under half to an unresolved V gene and leave the rest unexplained. V and J calls and clone size are those listed in that table; D and trimming were worked out from the DNA. The sample includes some 460,000 clones, with 89% observed a single time. The top ten hold 1.5% to 2% of the sample.

From its cysteine to its phenylalanine, the CDR3 spans 16 amino acids. Only the CDR3 region is kept as DNA, spanning 48 bases read in frame from base 1. V is cut back by 6 bases and J by 0 bases, with 8 bases in the junction unmatched. CDR1 and CDR2 are read off the germline V gene (reference sequence) as MNHNY and SVGAGI. The paper as a whole reports these results and caveats: Non-spike TCR breadth was comparable between vaccine and placebo recipients, consistent with the vaccine containing only spike. Substantial breadth of spike-specific CD8+ and CD4+ T cell responses was reported after vaccination. Ad26.COV2.S recipients had higher spike-specific TCR breadth than placebo recipients (P = 0.0014). The study was not powered to compare responses between vaccine doses or regimens. The authors noted that total T cell responses may have been underestimated by the TCR breadth and depth analyses.

The chain is assembled from TRBV6-6 and TRBJ1-5, with 7 bases aligning to TRBD1. The sequence was collected from a person aged 18-65 years who received the Ad26.COV2.S COVID-19 vaccine or a placebo. Here the sequenced sample was peripheral blood, taken in a trial of Ad26.COV2.S vaccine versus placebo. The nucleotides read TGTGCCAGCAGCCGACAGGGCGGTAATAGCAATCAGCCCCAGCATTTT. It translates as CASSRQGGNSNQPQHF.